The clone carrying this T cell receptor (beta chain) was counted between two and nine times. Only in-frame clones appear in the TCRdb table, and some are missing; sequencing was by immunoSEQ multiplex PCR. The sample yields about 71,000 clones, 80% to 90% seen once. Germline V gene lookup returns CDR1 LGHNA and CDR2 YSLEER. V was cut by 0 bases and J by 5 bases, with 11 bases left in between. The CDR3 covers 15 residues. The data are from a study of blood T cell repertoires in COVID-19. Sequencing input: peripheral blood. The TCR originated in a man aged 50-59 years with acute or convalescent COVID-19. V and J are TRBV4-3 and TRBJ2-1; D not resolved. The CDR3 is CASSQDWSRDNEQFF. For the CDR3, the DNA is TGCGCCAGCAGCCAAGATTGGAGCAGAGACAATGAGCAGTTCTTC.